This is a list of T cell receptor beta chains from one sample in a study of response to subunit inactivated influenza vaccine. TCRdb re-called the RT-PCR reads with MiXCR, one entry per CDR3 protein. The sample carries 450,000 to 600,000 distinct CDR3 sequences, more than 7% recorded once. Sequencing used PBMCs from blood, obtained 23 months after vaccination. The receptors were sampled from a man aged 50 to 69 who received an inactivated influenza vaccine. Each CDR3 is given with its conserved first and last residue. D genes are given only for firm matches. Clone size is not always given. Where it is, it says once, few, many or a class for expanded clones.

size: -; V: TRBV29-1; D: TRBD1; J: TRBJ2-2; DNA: TGCAGCGTTGAAGATCGAGACAGGGGGAACACCGGGGAGCTGTTTTTT; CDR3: CSVEDRDRGNTGELFF
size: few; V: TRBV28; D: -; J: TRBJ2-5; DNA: TGTGCCAGCAAGGGCGGGGGCCGACAAGAGACCCAGTACTTC; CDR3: CASKGGGRQETQYF
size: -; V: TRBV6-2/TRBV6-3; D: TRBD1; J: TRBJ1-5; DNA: TGTGCCAGCAGGACGGACAGGAGCAATCAGCCCCAGCATTTT; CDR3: CASRTDRSNQPQHF
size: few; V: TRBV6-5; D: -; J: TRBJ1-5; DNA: TGTGCCAGCAGTTACTCGGGCCTCAACCAGCCCCAGCATTTT; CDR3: CASSYSGLNQPQHF
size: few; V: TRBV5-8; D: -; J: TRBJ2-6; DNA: TGTGCCAGCAGCTTGTCGGGGTCCGGGGCCAACGTCCTGACTTTC; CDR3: CASSLSGSGANVLTF
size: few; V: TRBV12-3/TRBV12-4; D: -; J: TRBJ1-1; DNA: TGTGCCAGCAGTTTAATTCGGGTGAACACTGAAGCTTTCTTT; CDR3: CASSLIRVNTEAFF
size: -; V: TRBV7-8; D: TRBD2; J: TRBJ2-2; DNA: TGTGCCAGCAGCAGAAGGACTAGCGGGAGGGCCGGGTACACCGGGGAGCTGTTTTTT; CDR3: CASSRRTSGRAGYTGELFF
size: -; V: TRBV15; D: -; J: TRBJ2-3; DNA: TGTGCCACCAGCAGAGATCCAGGGGTTAATACAGATACGCAGTATTTT; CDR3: CATSRDPGVNTDTQYF
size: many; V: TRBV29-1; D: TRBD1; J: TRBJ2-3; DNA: TGCAGCGTGGCCGGGACAGAGATTACCACAGATACGCAGTATTTT; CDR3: CSVAGTEITTDTQYF
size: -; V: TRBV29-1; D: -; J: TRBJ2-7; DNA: TGCAGCGTTGGCCGGCAGCCCTACGAGCAGTACTTC; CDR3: CSVGRQPYEQYF
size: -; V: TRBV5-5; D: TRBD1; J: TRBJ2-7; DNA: TGTGCCAGCAGCTTGTGGCAGGGGGCGTACGAGCAGTACTTC; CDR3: CASSLWQGAYEQYF
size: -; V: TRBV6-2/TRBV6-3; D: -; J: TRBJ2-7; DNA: TGTGCCAGCAGACGCCCGGGCCTACGGAACGAGCAGTACTTC; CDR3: CASRRPGLRNEQYF
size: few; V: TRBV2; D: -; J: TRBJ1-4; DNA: TGTGCCAGCCTAGGACCATTCGGTGAAAAACTGTTTTTT; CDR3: CASLGPFGEKLFF
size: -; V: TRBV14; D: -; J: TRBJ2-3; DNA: TGTGCCAGCAGTGTCGGGCCGACTAGCACAGATACGCAGTATTTT; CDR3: CASSVGPTSTDTQYF
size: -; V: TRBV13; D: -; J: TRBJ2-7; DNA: TGTGCCAGCAGGCAGAGGGACGGAACCTACGAGCAGTACTTC; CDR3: CASRQRDGTYEQYF
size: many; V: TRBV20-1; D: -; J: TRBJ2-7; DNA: TGCAGTGCTAGAGATTCCAGACACTCCTACGAGCAGTACTTC; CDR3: CSARDSRHSYEQYF
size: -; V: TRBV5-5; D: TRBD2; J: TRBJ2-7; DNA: TGTGCCAGCAGCTACCAATTTAGCGGGAGCGCCCATTACGAGCAGTACTTC; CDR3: CASSYQFSGSAHYEQYF
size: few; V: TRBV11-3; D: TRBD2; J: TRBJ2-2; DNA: TGTGCCAGCAGCCGGACTAGCGGAAGGGGGACCGGGGAGCTGTTTTTT; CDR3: CASSRTSGRGTGELFF
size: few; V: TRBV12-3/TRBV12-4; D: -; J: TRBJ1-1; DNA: TGTGCCAGCAGTTTTTCCCGGGGGTCGAACCGGAACACTGAAGCTTTCTTT; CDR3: CASSFSRGSNRNTEAFF
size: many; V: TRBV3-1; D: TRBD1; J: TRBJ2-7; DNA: TGTGCCAGCAGCCAAATGGGACAGGGCACCTACGAGCAGTACTTC; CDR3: CASSQMGQGTYEQYF
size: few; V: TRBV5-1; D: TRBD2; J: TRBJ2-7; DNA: TGCGCCAGCAGCTTGGCTGGGACTAGCGGGGGACCGTACTACGAGCAGTACTTC; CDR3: CASSLAGTSGGPYYEQYF
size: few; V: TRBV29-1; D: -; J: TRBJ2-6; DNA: TGCAGCGTTGAAGATACAGGGATTTCTGGGGCCAACGTCCTGACTTTC; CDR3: CSVEDTGISGANVLTF
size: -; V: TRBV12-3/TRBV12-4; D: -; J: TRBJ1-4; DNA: TGTGCCAGCAGTATTGCAGGAACACGTCCTCGGGTGTTTTTT; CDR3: CASSIAGTRPRVFF
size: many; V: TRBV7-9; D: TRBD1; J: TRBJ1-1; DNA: TGTGCCAGCAGCGGACAGGCGAGAGGTGAAGCTTTCTTT; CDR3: CASSGQARGEAFF
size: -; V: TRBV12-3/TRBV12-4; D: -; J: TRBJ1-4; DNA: TGTGCCAGCAGTTTAAGCGGGGGGCGAACTAATGAAAAACTGTTTTTT; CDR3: CASSLSGGRTNEKLFF
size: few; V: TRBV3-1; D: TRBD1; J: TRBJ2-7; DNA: TGTGCCAGCAGCCAGGGACAGGGGAGGAGGGAGCAGTACTTC; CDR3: CASSQGQGRREQYF
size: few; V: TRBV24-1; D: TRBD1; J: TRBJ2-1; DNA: TGTGCCACCAGCCCGCCGGGACAGGGGTTAGGTCAGTTCTTC; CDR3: CATSPPGQGLGQFF
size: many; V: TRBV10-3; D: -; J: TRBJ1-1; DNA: TGTGCCATCAGAGCCCCGGAGGTGAACACTGAAGCTTTCTTT; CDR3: CAIRAPEVNTEAFF
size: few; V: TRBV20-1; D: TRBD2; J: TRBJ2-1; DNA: TGCAGTGAGTTAGCGGGAGGTTACAATGAGCAGTTCTTC; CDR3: CSELAGGYNEQFF